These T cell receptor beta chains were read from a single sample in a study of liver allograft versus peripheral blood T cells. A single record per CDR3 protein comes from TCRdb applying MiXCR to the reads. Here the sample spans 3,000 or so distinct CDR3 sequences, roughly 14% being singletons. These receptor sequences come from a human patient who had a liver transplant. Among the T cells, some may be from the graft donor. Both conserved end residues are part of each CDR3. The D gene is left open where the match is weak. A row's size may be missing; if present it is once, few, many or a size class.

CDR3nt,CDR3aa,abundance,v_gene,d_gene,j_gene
TGTGCCAGCTCACCAAGTCACGAGTACCAAGAGACCCAGTACTTC,CASSPSHEYQETQYF,medium-sized,TRBV18,.,TRBJ2-5
TGTGCCAGCAGCTTGGATCTCAAGGGGGATGAAGCTTTCTTT,CASSLDLKGDEAFF,medium-sized,TRBV5-6,.,TRBJ1-1
TGTGCCAGCAGATTCCTAGCAGAGAACACCGGGGAGCTGTTTTTT,CASRFLAENTGELFF,few,TRBV6-5,.,TRBJ2-2
TGCAGCGTTACAGGGGTTGAGGCCGAGCAGTACTTC,CSVTGVEAEQYF,.,TRBV29-1,TRBD1,TRBJ2-7
TGTGCCATCAGTGAGTCGGACCGTGCCTACGAGCAGTACTTC,CAISESDRAYEQYF,medium-sized,TRBV10-3,.,TRBJ2-7
TGTGCCAGCAGGTTGGTCGGAGCTAACACCGGGGAGCTGTTTTTT,CASRLVGANTGELFF,medium-sized,TRBV7-9,.,TRBJ2-2
TGTGCCAGCAGTTTATCGTTCGACTCCTATAATTCACCCCTCCACTTT,CASSLSFDSYNSPLHF,many,TRBV27,.,TRBJ1-6
TGTGCCAGCAGCTTAGGTCAGGGTCCCGAGCAGTACTTC,CASSLGQGPEQYF,.,TRBV7-9,.,TRBJ2-7
TGTGCCAGCAGTCCAGGGCTTTGGACTGAAGCTTTCTTT,CASSPGLWTEAFF,medium-sized,TRBV27,.,TRBJ1-1
TGTGCCAGCAGTATCCGGGACTATAATTCACCCCTCCACTTT,CASSIRDYNSPLHF,medium-sized,TRBV27,.,TRBJ1-6